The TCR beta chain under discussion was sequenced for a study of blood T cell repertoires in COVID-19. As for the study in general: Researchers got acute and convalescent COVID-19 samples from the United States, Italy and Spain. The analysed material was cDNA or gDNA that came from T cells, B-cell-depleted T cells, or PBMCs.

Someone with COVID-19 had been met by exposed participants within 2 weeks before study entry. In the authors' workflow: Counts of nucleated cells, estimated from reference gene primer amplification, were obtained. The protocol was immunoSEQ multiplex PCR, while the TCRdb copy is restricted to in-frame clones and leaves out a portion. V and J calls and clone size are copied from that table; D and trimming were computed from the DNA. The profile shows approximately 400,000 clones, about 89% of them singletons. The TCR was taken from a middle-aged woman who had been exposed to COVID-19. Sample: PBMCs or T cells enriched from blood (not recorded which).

CDR3 sequence (DNA): TGTGCCAGCAGCGGACAGTCCAATCAGCCCCAGCATTTT. It specifies CASSGQSNQPQHF. The chain combines TRBV7-2 with TRBJ1-5; D is perhaps TRBD1 (6 bases). With 5 bases removed from V and 3 bases from J, the gap between germline ends came to 8 bases. The CDR3 contains 13 residues. CDR1 is SGHTA, CDR2 FQGNSA, per germline.